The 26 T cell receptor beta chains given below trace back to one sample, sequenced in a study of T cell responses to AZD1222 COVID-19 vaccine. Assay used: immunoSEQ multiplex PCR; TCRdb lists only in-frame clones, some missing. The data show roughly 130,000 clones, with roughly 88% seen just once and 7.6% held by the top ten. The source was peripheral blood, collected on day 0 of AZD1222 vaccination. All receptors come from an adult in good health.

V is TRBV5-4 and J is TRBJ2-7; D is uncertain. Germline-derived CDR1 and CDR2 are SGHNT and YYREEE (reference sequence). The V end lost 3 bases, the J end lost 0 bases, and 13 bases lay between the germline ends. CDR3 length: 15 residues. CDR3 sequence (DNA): TGTGCCAGCAGCTCGCCCGGAATACTCTCCTACGAGCAGTACTTC. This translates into CASSSPGILSYEQYF.

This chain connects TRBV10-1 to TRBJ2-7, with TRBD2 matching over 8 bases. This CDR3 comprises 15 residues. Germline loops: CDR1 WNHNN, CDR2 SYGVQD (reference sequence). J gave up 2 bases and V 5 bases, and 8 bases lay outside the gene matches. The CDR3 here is CASSPHSGSTYEQYF. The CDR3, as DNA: TGCGCCAGCAGTCCCCACAGCGGGAGCACCTACGAGCAGTACTTC.

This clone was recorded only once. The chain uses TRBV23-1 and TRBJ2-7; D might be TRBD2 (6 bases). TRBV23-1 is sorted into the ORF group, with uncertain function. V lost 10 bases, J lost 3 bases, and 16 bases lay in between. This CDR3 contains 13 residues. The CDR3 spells CATSKPEGYEQYF. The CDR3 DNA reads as TGCGCCACCTCAAAGCCGGAGGGCTACGAGCAGTACTTC.

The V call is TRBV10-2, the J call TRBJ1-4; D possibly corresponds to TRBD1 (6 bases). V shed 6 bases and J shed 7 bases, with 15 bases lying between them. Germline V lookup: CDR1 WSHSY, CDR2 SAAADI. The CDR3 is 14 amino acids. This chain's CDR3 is CASRTTGRGEKLFF. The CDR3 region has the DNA TGCGCCAGCAGGACAACAGGGAGAGGTGAAAAACTGTTTTTT.

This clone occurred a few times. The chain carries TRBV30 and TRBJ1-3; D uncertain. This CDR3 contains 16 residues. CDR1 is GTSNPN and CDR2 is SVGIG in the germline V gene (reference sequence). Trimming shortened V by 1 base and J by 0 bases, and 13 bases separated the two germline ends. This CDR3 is CAWSGLGGRSGNTIYF. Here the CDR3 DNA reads TGTGCCTGGAGTGGGCTGGGCGGACGCTCTGGAAACACCATATATTTT.

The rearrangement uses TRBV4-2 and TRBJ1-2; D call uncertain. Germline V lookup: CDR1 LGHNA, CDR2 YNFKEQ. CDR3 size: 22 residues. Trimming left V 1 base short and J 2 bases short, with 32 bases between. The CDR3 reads CASSQGIRNSGPQPARNYGYTF. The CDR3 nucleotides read TGTGCCAGCAGCCAAGGGATCAGGAACAGCGGGCCCCAACCAGCCAGGAACTATGGCTACACCTTC.

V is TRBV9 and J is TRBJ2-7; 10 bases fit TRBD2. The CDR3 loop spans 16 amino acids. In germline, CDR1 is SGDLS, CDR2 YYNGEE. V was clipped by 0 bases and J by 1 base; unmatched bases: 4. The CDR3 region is CASSVEGLARSYEQYF. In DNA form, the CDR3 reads TGTGCCAGCAGCGTAGAGGGACTAGCGCGGTCCTACGAGCAGTACTTC. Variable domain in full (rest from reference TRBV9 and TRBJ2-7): DSGVTQTPKHLITATGQRVTLRCSPRSGDLSVYWYQQSLDQGLQFLIQYYNGEERAKGNILERFSAQQFPDLHSELNLSSLELGDSALYFCASSVEGLARSYEQYFGPGTRLTVT.

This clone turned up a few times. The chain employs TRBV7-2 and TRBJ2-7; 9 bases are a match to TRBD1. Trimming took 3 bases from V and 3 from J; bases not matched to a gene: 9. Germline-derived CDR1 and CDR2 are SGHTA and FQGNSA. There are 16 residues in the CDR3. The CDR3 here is CASSLGQGKGHYEQYF. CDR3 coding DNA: TGTGCCAGCAGCTTGGGACAGGGAAAAGGGCACTACGAGCAGTACTTC.

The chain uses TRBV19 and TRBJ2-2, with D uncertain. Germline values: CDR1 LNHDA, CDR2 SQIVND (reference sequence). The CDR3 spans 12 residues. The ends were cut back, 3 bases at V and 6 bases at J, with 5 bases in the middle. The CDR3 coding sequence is TGTGCCAGTAGTATCGGACCCGGGGAGCTGTTTTTT. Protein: CASSIGPGELFF.

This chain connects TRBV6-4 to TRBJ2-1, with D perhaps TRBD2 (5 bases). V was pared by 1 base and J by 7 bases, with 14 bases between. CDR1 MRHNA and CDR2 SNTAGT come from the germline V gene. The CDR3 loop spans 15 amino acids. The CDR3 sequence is CASSDFADSGNEQFF. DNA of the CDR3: TGTGCCAGCAGTGACTTTGCGGACTCGGGAAATGAGCAGTTCTTC.

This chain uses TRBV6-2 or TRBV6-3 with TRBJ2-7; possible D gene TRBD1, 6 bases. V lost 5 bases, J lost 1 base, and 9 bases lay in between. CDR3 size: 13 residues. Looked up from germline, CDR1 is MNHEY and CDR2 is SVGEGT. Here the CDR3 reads CASSRTESYEQYF. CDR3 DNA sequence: TGTGCCAGCAGTCGGACAGAGTCCTACGAGCAGTACTTC.

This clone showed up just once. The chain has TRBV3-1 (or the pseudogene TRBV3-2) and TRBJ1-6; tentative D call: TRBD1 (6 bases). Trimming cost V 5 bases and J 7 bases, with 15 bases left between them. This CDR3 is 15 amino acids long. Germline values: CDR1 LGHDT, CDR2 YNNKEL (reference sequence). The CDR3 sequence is CASSREGGVNSPLHF. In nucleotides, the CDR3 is TGTGCCAGCAGCAGGGAGGGGGGAGTCAATTCACCCCTCCACTTT.

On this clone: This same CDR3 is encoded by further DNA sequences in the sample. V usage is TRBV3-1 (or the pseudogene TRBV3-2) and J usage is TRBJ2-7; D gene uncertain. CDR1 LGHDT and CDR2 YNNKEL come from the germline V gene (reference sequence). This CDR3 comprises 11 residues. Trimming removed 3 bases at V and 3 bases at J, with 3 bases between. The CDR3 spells CASSQGYEQYF. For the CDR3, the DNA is TGTGCCAGCAGCCAGGGCTACGAGCAGTACTTC.

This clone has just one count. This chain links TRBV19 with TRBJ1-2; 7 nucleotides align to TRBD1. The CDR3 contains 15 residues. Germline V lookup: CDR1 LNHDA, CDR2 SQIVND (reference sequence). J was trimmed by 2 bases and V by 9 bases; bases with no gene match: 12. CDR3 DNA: TGTGCCAGCCGGGGCGGACGGACAGGAAACTATGGCTACACCTTC. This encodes CASRGGRTGNYGYTF.

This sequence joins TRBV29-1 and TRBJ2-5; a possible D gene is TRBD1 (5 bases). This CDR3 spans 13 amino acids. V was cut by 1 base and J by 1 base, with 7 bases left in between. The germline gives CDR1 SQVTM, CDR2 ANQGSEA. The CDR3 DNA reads TGCAGCGTTGAAGGGACAACCCAAGAGACCCAGTACTTC. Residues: CSVEGTTQETQYF.

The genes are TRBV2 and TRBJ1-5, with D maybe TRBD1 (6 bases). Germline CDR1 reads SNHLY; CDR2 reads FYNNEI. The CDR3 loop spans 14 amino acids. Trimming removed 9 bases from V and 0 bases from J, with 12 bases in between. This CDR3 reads CASLKGGSNQPQHF. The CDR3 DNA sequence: TGTGCCAGTCTTAAAGGGGGTAGCAATCAGCCCCAGCATTTT.

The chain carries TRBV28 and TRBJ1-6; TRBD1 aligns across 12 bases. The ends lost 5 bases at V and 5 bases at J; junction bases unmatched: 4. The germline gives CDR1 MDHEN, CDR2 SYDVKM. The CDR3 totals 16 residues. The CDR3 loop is CASSPGQGAHNSPLHF. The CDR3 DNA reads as TGTGCCAGCAGTCCGGGACAGGGGGCCCATAATTCACCCCTCCACTTT.

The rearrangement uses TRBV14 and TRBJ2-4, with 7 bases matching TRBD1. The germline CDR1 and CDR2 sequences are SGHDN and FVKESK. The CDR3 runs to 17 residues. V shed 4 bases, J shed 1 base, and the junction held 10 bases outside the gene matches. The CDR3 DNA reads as TGTGCCAGCAGCCTCACTAGGGCCAGGGGGGCCAAAAACATTCAGTACTTC. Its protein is CASSLTRARGAKNIQYF.

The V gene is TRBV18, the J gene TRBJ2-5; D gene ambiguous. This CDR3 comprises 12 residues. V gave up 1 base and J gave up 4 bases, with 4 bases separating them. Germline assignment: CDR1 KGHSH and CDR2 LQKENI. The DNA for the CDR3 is TGTGCCAGCTCACCACGTCGAGAGACCCAGTACTTC. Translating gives CASSPRRETQYF.

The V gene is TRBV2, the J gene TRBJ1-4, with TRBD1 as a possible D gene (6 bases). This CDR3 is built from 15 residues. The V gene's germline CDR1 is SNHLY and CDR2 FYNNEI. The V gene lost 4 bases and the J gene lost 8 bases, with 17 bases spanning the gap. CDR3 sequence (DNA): TGTGCCAGCAGTGGTAACAGGGCGGGACCAGAAAAACTGTTTTTT. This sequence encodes CASSGNRAGPEKLFF. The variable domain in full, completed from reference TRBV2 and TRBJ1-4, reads EPEVTQTPSHQVTQMGQEVILRCVPISNHLYFYWYRQILGQKVEFLVSFYNNEISEKSEIFDDQFSVERPDGSNFTLKIRSTKLEDSAMYFCASSGNRAGPEKLFFGSGTQLSVL.

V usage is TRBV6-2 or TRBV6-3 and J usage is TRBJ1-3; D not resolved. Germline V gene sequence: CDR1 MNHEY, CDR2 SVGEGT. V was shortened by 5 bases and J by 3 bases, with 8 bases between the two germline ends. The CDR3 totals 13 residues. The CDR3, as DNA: TGTGCCAGCAGTCGGACTGTTGGAAACACCATATATTTT. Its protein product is CASSRTVGNTIYF.

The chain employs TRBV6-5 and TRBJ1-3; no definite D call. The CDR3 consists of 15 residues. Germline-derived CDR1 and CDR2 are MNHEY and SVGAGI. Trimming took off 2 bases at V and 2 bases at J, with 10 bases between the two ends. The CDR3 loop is CASSYGSIPGNTIYF. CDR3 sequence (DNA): TGTGCCAGCAGTTACGGGAGTATCCCTGGAAACACCATATATTTT.

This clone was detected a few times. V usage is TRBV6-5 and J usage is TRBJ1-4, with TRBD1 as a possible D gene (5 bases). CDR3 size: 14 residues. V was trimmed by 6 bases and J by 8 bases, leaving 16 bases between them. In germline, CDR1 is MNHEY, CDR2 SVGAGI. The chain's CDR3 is CASRPLAGGEKLFF. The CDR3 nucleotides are TGTGCCAGCAGGCCACTAGCTGGGGGAGAAAAACTGTTTTTT.

This CDR3 reads CASSPPAGGPRETQYF. In DNA, the CDR3 is TGTGCCAGCAGTCCTCCGGCGGGGGGGCCGAGAGAGACCCAGTACTTC. This chain links TRBV28 with TRBJ2-5, with TRBD2 matching over 9 bases. This CDR3 has 16 residues. Germline loops: CDR1 MDHEN, CDR2 SYDVKM. V gave up 5 bases and J gave up 4 bases; unmatched junction bases: 11.

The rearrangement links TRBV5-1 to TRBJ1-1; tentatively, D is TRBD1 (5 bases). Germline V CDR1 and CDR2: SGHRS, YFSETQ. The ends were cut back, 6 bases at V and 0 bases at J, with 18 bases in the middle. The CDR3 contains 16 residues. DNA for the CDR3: TGCGCCAGCACCCCTCGACAGAACTCCCTGAACACTGAAGCTTTCTTT. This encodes CASTPRQNSLNTEAFF.

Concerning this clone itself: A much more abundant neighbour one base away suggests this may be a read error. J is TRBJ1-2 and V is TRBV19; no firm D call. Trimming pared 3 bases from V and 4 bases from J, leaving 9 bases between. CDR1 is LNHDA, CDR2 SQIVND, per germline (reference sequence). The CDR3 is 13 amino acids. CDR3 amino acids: CASSMGIAYGYTF. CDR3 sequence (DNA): TGTGCCAGTAGTATGGGGATTGCCTATGGCTACACCTTC. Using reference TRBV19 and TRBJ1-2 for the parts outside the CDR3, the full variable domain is DGGITQSPKYLFRKEGQNVTLSCEQNLNHDAMYWYRQDPGQGLRLIYYSQIVNDFQKGDIAEGYSVSREKKESFPLTVTSAQKNPTAFYLCASSMGIAYGYTFGSGTRLTVV.